Listed below are T cell receptor beta chains from one sample, sequenced in a study of regulatory T cells in long-lasting Graves disease. TCRdb processed the multiplex PCR reads anew with MiXCR; each CDR3 protein has one entry. The data show fewer than 350,000 distinct CDR3 sequences, over 15% seen once. This material consisted of peripheral blood mononuclear cells (PBMCs), taken at new diagnosis, from a patient treated with antithyroid drugs. All receptors come from a female donor with Graves disease. The CDR3 runs from the conserved cysteine through the conserved F or W. Fields, in order: CDR3 DNA, CDR3 protein, clone size, J gene, D gene, V gene. A D gene is named only where the DNA matches it firmly. The size entry is marked missing in some rows and otherwise reads once, few, many or a size class.

TGTGCCAGCAGCTCTCGGACAGTAGGGGTCTCCTACGAGCAGTTCTTC CASSSRTVGVSYEQFF few TRBJ2-1 - TRBV5-8
TGTGCCAGCAGTTTAATTGCGGGAGTGGGCGCAGATACGCAGTATTTT CASSLIAGVGADTQYF many TRBJ2-3 TRBD2 TRBV28
TGTGCCAGCAGTTTTCGCCGGGGCGCGAACACTGAAGCTTTCTTT CASSFRRGANTEAFF - TRBJ1-1 - TRBV12-3/TRBV12-4
TGCGCCAGCAGCCACCCTGGTCCTTCGCGCTACGAGCAGTACTTC CASSHPGPSRYEQYF few TRBJ2-7 - TRBV4-1
TGTGCCAGCGGCCCAGGGTATCCCTACGAGCAGTACTTC CASGPGYPYEQYF many TRBJ2-7 - TRBV28
TGTGCCAGCATGTCTACAACAGGGAGGTATGGCTACACCTTC CASMSTTGRYGYTF many TRBJ1-2 - TRBV12-3/TRBV12-4
TGCAGTGCTAGAGATTTTTTCGGGAGAGAAGATACGCAGTATTTT CSARDFFGREDTQYF - TRBJ2-3 - TRBV20-1
TGTGCCAGCAGCTTAATGAGGATCAGCGAGCAGTACTTC CASSLMRISEQYF - TRBJ2-7 - TRBV7-2
TGTGCCGGCAGTGAAACGGGTCAGGGGGCGGATGGCTACACCTTC CAGSETGQGADGYTF few TRBJ1-2 TRBD1 TRBV6-1
TGTGCCAGCAGTCGTCTAGCGGCTAGCACAGATACGCAGTATTTT CASSRLAASTDTQYF many TRBJ2-3 TRBD2 TRBV28
TGTGCCAGCAGCGACCGGGCCACTGGCACAGATACGCAGTATTTT CASSDRATGTDTQYF - TRBJ2-3 - TRBV3-1
TGTGCCTGGAGTGTACGGGAACGGTCGGCTAATGAAAAACTGTTTTTT CAWSVRERSANEKLFF many TRBJ1-4 - TRBV30
TGTGCCAGCAGCTTAGCGAGTCACCATACGCAGTATTTT CASSLASHHTQYF few TRBJ2-3 - TRBV7-9
TGTGCCAGCAGACCTACCAGGGGCACGAACACTGAAGCTTTCTTT CASRPTRGTNTEAFF many TRBJ1-1 - TRBV28
TGTGCCAGCAGTACACGGGGGGGGGAGAAAGCGGTAGCCAAAAACATTCAGTACTTC CASSTRGGEKAVAKNIQYF many TRBJ2-4 TRBD2 TRBV6-1
TGCAGTGCTGGCATCGCATTGGGGCTCGGAGCTTTCTTT CSAGIALGLGAFF many TRBJ1-1 - TRBV20-1
TGCGCCAGCAGGCCTAGCGGGCCCTCTCGCCAGTTCTTC CASRPSGPSRQFF few TRBJ2-1 TRBD2 TRBV10-1